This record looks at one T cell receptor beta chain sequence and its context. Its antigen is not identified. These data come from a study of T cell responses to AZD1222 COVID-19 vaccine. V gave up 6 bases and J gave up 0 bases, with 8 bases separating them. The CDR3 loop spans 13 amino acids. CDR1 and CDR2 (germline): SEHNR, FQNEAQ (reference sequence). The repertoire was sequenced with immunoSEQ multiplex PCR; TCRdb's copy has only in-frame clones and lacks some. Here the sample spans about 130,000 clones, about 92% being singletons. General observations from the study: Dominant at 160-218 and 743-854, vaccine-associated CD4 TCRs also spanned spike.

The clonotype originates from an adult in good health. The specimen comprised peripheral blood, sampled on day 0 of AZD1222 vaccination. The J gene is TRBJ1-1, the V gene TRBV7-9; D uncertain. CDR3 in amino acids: CASRTAVNTEAFF. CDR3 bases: TGTGCCAGCAGGACCGCAGTGAACACTGAAGCTTTCTTT.